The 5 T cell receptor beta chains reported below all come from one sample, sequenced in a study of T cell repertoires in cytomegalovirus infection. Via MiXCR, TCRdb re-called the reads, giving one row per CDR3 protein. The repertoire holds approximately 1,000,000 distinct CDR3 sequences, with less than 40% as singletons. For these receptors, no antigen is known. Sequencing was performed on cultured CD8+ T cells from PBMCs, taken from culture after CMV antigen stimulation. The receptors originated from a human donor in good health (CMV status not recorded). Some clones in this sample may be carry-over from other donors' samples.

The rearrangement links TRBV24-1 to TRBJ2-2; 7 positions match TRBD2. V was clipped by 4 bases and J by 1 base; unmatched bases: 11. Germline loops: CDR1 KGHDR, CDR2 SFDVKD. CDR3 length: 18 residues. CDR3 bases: TGTGCCACCAGTGACCTCCCCCCAGCGGGGTTGAACACCGGGGAGCTGTTTTTT. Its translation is CATSDLPPAGLNTGELFF.

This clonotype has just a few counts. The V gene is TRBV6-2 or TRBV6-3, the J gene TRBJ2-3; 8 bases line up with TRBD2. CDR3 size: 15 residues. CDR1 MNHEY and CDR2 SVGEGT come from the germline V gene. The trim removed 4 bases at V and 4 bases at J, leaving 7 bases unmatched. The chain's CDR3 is CASSSERGRSDTQYF. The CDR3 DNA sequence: TGTGCCAGCAGTTCGGAGCGGGGGAGGTCAGATACGCAGTATTTT.

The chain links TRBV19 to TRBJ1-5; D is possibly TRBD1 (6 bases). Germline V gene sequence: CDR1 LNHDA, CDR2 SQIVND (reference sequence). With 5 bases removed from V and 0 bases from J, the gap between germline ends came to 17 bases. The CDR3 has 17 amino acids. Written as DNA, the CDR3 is TGTGCCAGTAGTCCCGTTATGGGGGCCCATAGCAATCAGCCCCAGCATTTT. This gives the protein CASSPVMGAHSNQPQHF.

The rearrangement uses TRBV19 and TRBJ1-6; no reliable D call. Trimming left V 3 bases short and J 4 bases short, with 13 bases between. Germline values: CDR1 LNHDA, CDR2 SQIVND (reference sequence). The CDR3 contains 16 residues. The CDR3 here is CASSIAGNSYNSPLHF. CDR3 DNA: TGTGCCAGTAGTATCGCGGGGAACAGTTATAATTCACCCCTCCACTTT.

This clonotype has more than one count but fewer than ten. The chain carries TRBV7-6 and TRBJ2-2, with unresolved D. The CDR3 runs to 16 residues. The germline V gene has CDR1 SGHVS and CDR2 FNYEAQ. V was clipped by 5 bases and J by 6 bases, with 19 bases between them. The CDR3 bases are TGTGCCAGCAGCCCCACGGTGGGTAGGATGGCCGGGGAGCTGTTTTTT. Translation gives CASSPTVGRMAGELFF.